Reported below is one T cell receptor beta chain. What it binds is unknown. With 5 bases clipped from V and 10 bases from J, the junction kept 7 bases outside the gene matches. The germline gives CDR1 SGHTA, CDR2 FQGTGA. The CDR3 covers 13 residues. The stimulus was lysate of CMV-infected fibroblasts, approximately 9.6 ug/mL. Memory cells lacking CD40L and CD69 with high CD45RO were sorted. Donors had undetectable plasma HIV-1 RNA, under 50 copies/mL, for 4+ years. CD8-depleted PBMCs were stimulated around 17 hours with anti-CD28/CD49d costimulation, CD40-blocking antibody and enfuvirtide. The data were obtained in a study of persistence of HIV-infected CD4 T cells. Study results and limitations: TCR analyses could not target the rare provirus-carrying CMV-responding cells. CMV- and Gag-responding cells had lower TCRbeta richness than CD3/CD28-responding cells.

This was the immunoSEQ version 4 assay in survey mode. Produced via immunoSEQ multiplex PCR; TCRdb's table is partial and in-frame only. The table includes fewer than 35,000 clones, about 80% detected once. This sequence joins TRBV7-3 and TRBJ2-1, with 8 nucleotides matching TRBD2. The sequencing used CD4+ T cells sorted from PBMCs after roughly 19-hour stimulation, collected from a patient who received antiretroviral therapy. This TCR derives from an adult woman with HIV who was CMV-seropositive. The CDR3 loop reads CASSPGTSGEQFF. The CDR3 DNA reads TGTGCCAGCAGCCCCGGGACTAGTGGGGAGCAGTTCTTC.